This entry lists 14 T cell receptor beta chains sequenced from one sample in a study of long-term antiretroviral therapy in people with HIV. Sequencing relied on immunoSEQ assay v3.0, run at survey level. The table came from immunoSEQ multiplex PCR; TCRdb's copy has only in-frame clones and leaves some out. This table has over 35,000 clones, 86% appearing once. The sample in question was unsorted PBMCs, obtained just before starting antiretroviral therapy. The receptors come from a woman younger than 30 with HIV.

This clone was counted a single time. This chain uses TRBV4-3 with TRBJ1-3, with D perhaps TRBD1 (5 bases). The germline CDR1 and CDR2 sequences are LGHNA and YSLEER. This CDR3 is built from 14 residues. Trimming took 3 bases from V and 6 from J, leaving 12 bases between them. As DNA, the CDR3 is TGCGCCAGCAGCCAGGAACAGGCGTTAAACACCATATATTTT. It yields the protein CASSQEQALNTIYF.

The CDR3 coding sequence is TGTGCCAGCAGTCCTGGAGGTTCCTACAATGAGCAGTTCTTC. This encodes CASSPGGSYNEQFF. The rearrangement links TRBV27 to TRBJ2-1, with a possible D match to TRBD2 (5 bases). The CDR3 sequence is 14 residues long. V gave up 5 bases and J gave up 1 base, with 9 bases separating them. Per germline, CDR1 MNHEY and CDR2 SMNVEV (reference sequence).

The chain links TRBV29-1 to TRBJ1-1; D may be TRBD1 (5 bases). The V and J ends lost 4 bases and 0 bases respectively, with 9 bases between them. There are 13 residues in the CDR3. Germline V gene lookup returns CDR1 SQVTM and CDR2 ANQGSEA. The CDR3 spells CSVGGGMNTEAFF. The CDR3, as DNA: TGCAGCGTTGGGGGCGGAATGAACACTGAAGCTTTCTTT.

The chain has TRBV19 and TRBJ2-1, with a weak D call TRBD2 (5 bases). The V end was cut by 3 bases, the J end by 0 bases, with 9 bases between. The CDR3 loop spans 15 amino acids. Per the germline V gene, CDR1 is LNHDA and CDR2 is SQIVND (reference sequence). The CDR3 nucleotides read TGTGCCAGTAGTATCTTGCGGGTCTCCTACAATGAGCAGTTCTTC. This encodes CASSILRVSYNEQFF.

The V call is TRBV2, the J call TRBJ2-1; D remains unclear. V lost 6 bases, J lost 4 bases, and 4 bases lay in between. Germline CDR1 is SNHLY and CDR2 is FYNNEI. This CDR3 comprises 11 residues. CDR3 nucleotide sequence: TGTGCCAGCAGGGTGTACAATGAGCAGTTCTTC. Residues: CASRVYNEQFF.

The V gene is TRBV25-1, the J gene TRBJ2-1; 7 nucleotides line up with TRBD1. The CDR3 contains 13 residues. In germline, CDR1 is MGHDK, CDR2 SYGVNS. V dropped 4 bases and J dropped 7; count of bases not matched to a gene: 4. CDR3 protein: CASSGYRGNEQFF. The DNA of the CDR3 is TGTGCCAGCAGTGGCTACAGGGGAAATGAGCAGTTCTTC. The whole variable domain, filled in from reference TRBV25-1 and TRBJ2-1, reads EADIYQTPRYLVIGTGKKITLECSQTMGHDKMYWYQQDPGMELHLIHYSYGVNSTEKGDLSSESTVSRIRTEHFPLTLESARPSHTSQYLCASSGYRGNEQFFGPGTRLTVL.

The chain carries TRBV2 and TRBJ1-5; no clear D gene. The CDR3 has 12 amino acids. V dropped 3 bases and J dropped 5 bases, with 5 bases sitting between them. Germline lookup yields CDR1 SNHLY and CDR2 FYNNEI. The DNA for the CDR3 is TGTGCCAGCAGTGACACCTATCAGCCCCAGCATTTT. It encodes CASSDTYQPQHF.

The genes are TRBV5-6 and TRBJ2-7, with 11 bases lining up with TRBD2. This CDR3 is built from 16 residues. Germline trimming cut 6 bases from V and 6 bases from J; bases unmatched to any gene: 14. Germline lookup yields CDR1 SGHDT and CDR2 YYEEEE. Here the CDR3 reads CASTVGLAGGFGEQYF. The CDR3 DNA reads TGTGCCAGCACCGTGGGGCTAGCGGGAGGTTTTGGCGAGCAGTACTTC.

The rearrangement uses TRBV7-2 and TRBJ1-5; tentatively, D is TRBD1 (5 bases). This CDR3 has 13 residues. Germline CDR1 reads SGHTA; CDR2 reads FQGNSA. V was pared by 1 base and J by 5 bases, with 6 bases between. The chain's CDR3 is CASSLGGDQPQHF. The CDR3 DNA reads TGTGCCAGCAGCTTAGGAGGGGATCAGCCCCAGCATTTT.

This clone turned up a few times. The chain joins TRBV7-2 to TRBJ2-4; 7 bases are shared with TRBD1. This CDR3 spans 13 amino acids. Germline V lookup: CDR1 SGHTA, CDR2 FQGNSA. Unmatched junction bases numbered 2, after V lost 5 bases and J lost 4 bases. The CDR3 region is CASSQGQKNIQYF. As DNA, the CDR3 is TGTGCCAGCAGCCAGGGACAGAAAAACATTCAGTACTTC.

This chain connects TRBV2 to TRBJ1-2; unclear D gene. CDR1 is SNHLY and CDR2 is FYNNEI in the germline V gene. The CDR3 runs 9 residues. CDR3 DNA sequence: TGTGCGTGGGCTCTTGGCTACACCTTC. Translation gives CAWALGYTF. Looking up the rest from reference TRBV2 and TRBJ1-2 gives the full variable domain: EPEVTQTPSHQVTQMGQEVILRCVPISNHLYFYWYRQILGQKVEFLVSFYNNEISEKSEIFDDQFSVERPDGSNFTLKIRSTKLEDSAMYFCAWALGYTFGSGTRLTVV.

Here the CDR3 reads CASSEGRVSDTQYF. CDR3 nucleotide sequence: TGTGCCAGCAGTGAAGGAAGGGTATCAGATACGCAGTATTTT. The V call is TRBV6-1, the J call TRBJ2-3; no reliable D call. The V gene lost 1 base and the J gene lost 4 bases, with 9 bases spanning the gap. Germline V gene data show CDR1 as MNHNS and CDR2 as SASEGT. The CDR3 is 14 residues long.

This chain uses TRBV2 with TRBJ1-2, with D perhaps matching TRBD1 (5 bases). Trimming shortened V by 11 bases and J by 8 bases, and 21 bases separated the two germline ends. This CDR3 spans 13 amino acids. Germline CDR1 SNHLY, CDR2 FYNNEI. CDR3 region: CAGYRDGPLGYTF. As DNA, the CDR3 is TGTGCCGGATACCGGGACGGACCTCTGGGCTACACCTTC. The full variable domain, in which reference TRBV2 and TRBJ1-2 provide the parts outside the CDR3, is EPEVTQTPSHQVTQMGQEVILRCVPISNHLYFYWYRQILGQKVEFLVSFYNNEISEKSEIFDDQFSVERPDGSNFTLKIRSTKLEDSAMYFCAGYRDGPLGYTFGSGTRLTVV.

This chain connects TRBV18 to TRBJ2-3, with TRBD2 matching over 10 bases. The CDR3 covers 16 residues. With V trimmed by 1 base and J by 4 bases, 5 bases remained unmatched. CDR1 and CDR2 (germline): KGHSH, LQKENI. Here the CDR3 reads CASSPLAGGTADTQYF. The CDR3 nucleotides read TGTGCCAGCTCACCACTAGCGGGAGGCACAGCAGATACGCAGTATTTT.